This T cell receptor (beta chain) was retrieved from a study of cytomegalovirus exposure and HLA in healthy donors. The CDR3 consists of 15 residues. Trimming left V 0 bases short and J 8 bases short, with 15 bases between. The germline gives CDR1 SGHTS, CDR2 YDEGEE. Comment on this clone: No antigen is known for it.

Method: immunoSEQ multiplex PCR; TCRdb's copy keeps in-frame clones and lacks some. The sample holds approximately 170,000 clones; 80% to 85% are singletons and the top ten take 10%. Notes on the study in general: Clusters of TCRs from the first cohort tended to co-occur in the 110 or so validation repertoires (as a later analysis found). For cytomegalovirus status, the classifier reportedly gave diagnoses with high specificity and sensitivity.

Sequencing was done on a sample of PBMCs. This sequence originates from a man aged 25 to 40 in good health and CMV-seropositive. The rearrangement links TRBV5-8 to TRBJ2-1; D unclear. The CDR3 sequence is CASSLVPVPNDEQFF. CDR3 DNA sequence: TGTGCCAGCAGCTTGGTTCCCGTCCCTAACGATGAGCAGTTCTTC.